The 25 T cell receptor beta chains presented below share a single source sample, sequenced in a study of lymphopenia after photon versus proton radiotherapy. Clones were sequenced by immunoSEQ multiplex PCR, and TCRdb holds only the in-frame ones, with some missing. The sample lists approximately 3,800 clones; roughly two thirds were seen once. The sequencing used peripheral blood, collected from a patient treated with proton-based radiotherapy. The receptors were sampled from a man older than 75 with esophageal cancer.

The chain has TRBV7-9 and TRBJ2-3, with 7 bases identical to TRBD2. The J segment lost 2 bases and the V segment lost 2 bases, leaving 7 bases of the junction unmatched. CDR3 length: 16 residues. Per the germline V gene, CDR1 is SEHNR and CDR2 is FQNEAQ (reference sequence). The CDR3 is CASSLRPAGSTDTQYF. In DNA, the CDR3 is TGTGCCAGCAGCTTACGGCCAGCGGGGTCCACAGATACGCAGTATTTT.

This clone was seen only once. This chain connects TRBV28 to TRBJ1-3; 8 positions agree with TRBD1. Per the germline V gene, CDR1 is MDHEN and CDR2 is SYDVKM. This CDR3 comprises 16 residues. After removal of 7 bases from V and 3 bases from J, the junction contained 11 bases not matched to a gene. CDR3 in amino acids: CASTSLTGGYGNTIYF. The CDR3 nucleotides read TGTGCCAGCACTTCGTTAACAGGGGGTTATGGAAACACCATATATTTT.

The chain is built from TRBV2 and TRBJ1-2; D perhaps matches TRBD1 (6 bases). The V end lost 4 bases, the J end lost 6 bases, and 12 bases lay between the germline ends. The V gene's germline CDR1 is SNHLY and CDR2 FYNNEI. This CDR3 spans 13 amino acids. DNA for the CDR3: TGTGCCAGCAGTGGAGACAGGTGGGATGGCTACACCTTC. Amino acids: CASSGDRWDGYTF.

The chain couples TRBV5-8 to TRBJ1-5, with D uncertain. V lost 4 bases, J lost 5 bases, and 16 bases lay in between. The CDR3 loop spans 15 amino acids. From germline, CDR1 is SGHTS and CDR2 YDEGEE. The CDR3 here is CASSIMARPDQPQHF. The CDR3 nucleotides are TGTGCCAGCAGCATCATGGCCCGGCCAGATCAGCCCCAGCATTTT.

The chain carries TRBV4-1 and TRBJ1-1; 9 bases fit TRBD1. Germline V gene sequence: CDR1 MGHRA, CDR2 YSYEKL. The CDR3 loop spans 15 amino acids. With V trimmed by 1 base and J by 8 bases, 8 bases remained unmatched. CDR3 sequence reads: CASSQAYRGRSEAFF. In DNA, the CDR3 is TGCGCCAGCAGCCAAGCCTACAGGGGGCGAAGCGAAGCTTTCTTT.

This clone is a singleton in its sample. The chain has TRBV28 and TRBJ1-4, with TRBD1 matching 11 bases. V was pared by 4 bases and J by 8 bases, with 3 bases of the junction left unmatched. Germline values: CDR1 MDHEN, CDR2 SYDVKM. The CDR3 spans 14 residues. The CDR3 bases are TGTGCCAGCAGTTGGACAGGGGGCATAGAAAAACTGTTTTTT. Translated, it gives CASSWTGGIEKLFF.

V gene TRBV2 combines with J gene TRBJ2-5, with D tentatively TRBD1 (6 bases). CDR1 and CDR2 (germline): SNHLY, FYNNEI. V was pared by 4 bases and J by 4 bases, with 16 bases between. The CDR3 totals 15 residues. The CDR3 is CASSGGAGVGETQYF. CDR3 DNA: TGTGCCAGCAGTGGAGGGGCAGGGGTAGGAGAGACCCAGTACTTC.

This clone was observed once. This chain joins TRBV11-3 and TRBJ2-2; 12 nucleotides align to TRBD2. CDR3 length: 19 residues. Germline lookup yields CDR1 SGHNT and CDR2 YENEEA. V gave up 5 bases and J gave up 5 bases; unmatched junction bases: 15. As DNA, the CDR3 is TGTGCCAGCAGCCCCGGGCCGGGTGTGACTAGCGGGAGTACCGGGGAGCTGTTTTTT. Protein product: CASSPGPGVTSGSTGELFF.

V is TRBV27 and J is TRBJ2-7, with D maybe TRBD1 (8 bases). Trimming removed 7 bases at V and 7 bases at J, with 17 bases between. The CDR3 has 13 amino acids. Per the germline V gene, CDR1 is MNHEY and CDR2 is SMNVEV (reference sequence). The CDR3 spells CASTGQGAGEQYF. Here the CDR3 DNA reads TGTGCCAGCACTGGACAGGGAGCGGGGGAGCAGTACTTC.

The count of this clone is one. The junction departs from the called germline gene at one end, perhaps through a read error. The chain employs TRBV7-6 and TRBJ2-1, with TRBD1 matching over 12 bases. CDR1 is SGHVS, CDR2 FNYEAQ, per germline. The CDR3 is 15 residues long. The CDR3 nucleotides read TGTACCAGCAGCCAAGGGACAGGGGGCAGCAATGAGCAGTTCTTC. Translation: CTSSQGTGGSNEQFF. The complete variable domain, with remaining parts taken from reference TRBV7-6 and TRBJ2-1, reads GAGVSQSPRYKVTKRGQDVALRCDPISGHVSLYWYRQALGQGPEFLTYFNYEAQQDKSGLPNDRFSAERPEGSISTLTIQRTEQRDSAMYRCTSSQGTGGSNEQFFGPGTRLTVL.

The V gene is TRBV12-2, the J gene TRBJ2-5. TRBV12-2 counts as a pseudogene. This CDR3 has 11 residues. The CDR3 DNA follows: TGTGCAAGTCGCTTAGGGGAGACCCAGTACTTC. Translating gives CASRLGETQYF.

The chain links TRBV19 to TRBJ2-1; 11 nucleotides align to TRBD2. Germline values: CDR1 LNHDA, CDR2 SQIVND (reference sequence). The CDR3 consists of 15 residues. J was trimmed by 7 bases and V by 4 bases; bases with no gene match: 6. CDR3 loop: CASSSGTSGINEQFF. As DNA, the CDR3 is TGTGCCAGTAGTAGCGGGACTAGCGGTATTAATGAGCAGTTCTTC.

The chain employs TRBV30 and TRBJ1-3, with D possibly matching TRBD1 (5 bases). V shed 5 bases and J shed 4 bases, with 12 bases lying between them. CDR3 length equals 13 residues. Germline-derived CDR1 and CDR2 are GTSNPN and SVGIG (reference sequence). The CDR3 here is CAWDSYFGNTIYF. The CDR3 DNA sequence: TGTGCCTGGGACAGTTATTTCGGAAACACCATATATTTT.

The J gene is TRBJ2-7, the V gene TRBV5-1; D unresolved. V lost 1 base, J lost 3 bases, and 8 bases lay in between. Per the germline V gene, CDR1 is SGHRS and CDR2 is YFSETQ. This CDR3 has 13 residues. CDR3 in DNA: TGCGCCAGCAGCTTGTCGGCTTTCTACGAGCAGTACTTC. Translated, it gives CASSLSAFYEQYF.

This chain connects TRBV11-3 to TRBJ2-5, with D tentatively TRBD1 or TRBD2 (5 bases each). The closer fit of TRBJ2-7 to the DNA end suggests the J call may be wrong. The CDR3 has 17 amino acids. Germline V lookup: CDR1 SGHNT, CDR2 YENEEA. CDR3 sequence: CASSSPHTGTPAYEQYF. The CDR3 coding sequence is TGTGCCAGCAGCTCACCCCACACCGGGACGCCAGCCTACGAGCAGTACTTC.

This clone counts as large. This CDR3 is CASSLVEQGTEAFF. The CDR3 DNA reads TGTGCCAGCAGCTTAGTTGAGCAAGGCACTGAAGCTTTCTTT. The chain links TRBV7-2 to TRBJ1-1, with no clear D. CDR3 length equals 14 residues. Germline V CDR1 and CDR2: SGHTA, FQGNSA. Trimming took 1 base from V and 4 from J, leaving 10 bases between them.

CDR3: CASSLAWTGTYEQYF. For the CDR3, the DNA is TGCGCCAGCAGCTTGGCATGGACAGGCACCTACGAGCAGTACTTC. This chain links TRBV5-1 with TRBJ2-7, with 7 bases identical to TRBD1. Germline CDR1 is SGHRS and CDR2 is YFSETQ. J gave up 2 bases and V 0 bases, and 5 bases lay outside the gene matches. The CDR3 contains 15 residues.

This clone turned up a few times. V is TRBV5-4 and J is TRBJ1-6; the D gene is possibly TRBD1 (6 bases). Germline V gene sequence: CDR1 SGHNT, CDR2 YYREEE (reference sequence). With 0 bases removed from V and 10 bases from J, the gap between germline ends came to 14 bases. This CDR3 has 15 amino acids. In nucleotides, the CDR3 is TGTGCCAGCAGCTTGGGGGGGCAAGCGGGCTCACCCCTCCACTTT. Translating it yields CASSLGGQAGSPLHF.

The V and J genes are TRBV6-6 and TRBJ1-2; tentatively, D is TRBD1 (6 bases). V was pared by 5 bases and J by 4 bases, with 17 bases between. CDR1 and CDR2 (germline): MNHNY, SVGAGI (reference sequence). The CDR3 has 15 residues. CDR3 in DNA: TGTGCCAGCAGTCATCACAGGGATCGTACCTATGGCTACACCTTC. As protein: CASSHHRDRTYGYTF.

This clone is deemed medium-sized. In nucleotides, the CDR3 is TGTGCCTGGAGCCTAGCGGGGGGGCCAGAAGATACGCAGTATTTT. Translated, it gives CAWSLAGGPEDTQYF. The chain combines TRBV30 with TRBJ2-3, with 12 bases that match TRBD2. Germline trimming cut 3 bases from V and 5 bases from J; bases unmatched to any gene: 6. Germline V gives CDR1 GTSNPN, CDR2 SVGIG (reference sequence). The CDR3 runs 15 residues.

V usage is TRBV10-3 and J usage is TRBJ2-3, with unresolved D. The CDR3 consists of 14 residues. Germline CDR1 is ENHRY and CDR2 is SYGVKD. The germline V and J ends were trimmed by 4 bases and 0 bases, with 8 bases remaining between them. The CDR3 DNA is TGTGCCATCAGTGGTATCGGGAGCACAGATACGCAGTATTTT. This encodes CAISGIGSTDTQYF.

This chain uses TRBV30 with TRBJ2-1; maybe TRBD2 (6 bases). Looked up from germline, CDR1 is GTSNPN and CDR2 is SVGIG (reference sequence). The CDR3 length is 13 residues. V was shortened by 4 bases and J by 3 bases, with 10 bases between the two germline ends. The CDR3 spells CAWTLAVYNEQFF. Here the CDR3 DNA reads TGTGCCTGGACACTAGCCGTCTACAATGAGCAGTTCTTC.

The V gene is TRBV19, the J gene TRBJ2-1; 7 bases align to TRBD1. The germline CDR1 and CDR2 sequences are LNHDA and SQIVND (reference sequence). The CDR3 covers 12 residues. V lost 3 bases and J lost 10; bases outside the gene matches: 3. CDR3 sequence: CASSIRDSEQFF. CDR3 in DNA: TGTGCCAGTAGTATCCGGGACAGCGAGCAGTTCTTC.

The chain has TRBV7-3 and TRBJ2-5, with a possible D match to TRBD2 (6 bases). This CDR3 spans 14 amino acids. The V and J ends lost 5 bases and 2 bases respectively, with 12 bases between them. Germline V gene lookup returns CDR1 SGHTA and CDR2 FQGTGA. Written as DNA, the CDR3 is TGTGCCAGCAGCCTTAGCGGAGTTCAAGAGACCCAGTACTTC. It encodes CASSLSGVQETQYF.

V is TRBV19 and J is TRBJ2-3; 10 bases line up with TRBD1. The CDR3 length is 16 residues. CDR1 LNHDA and CDR2 SQIVND come from the germline V gene (reference sequence). The V segment lost 5 bases and the J segment 8 bases; nucleotides outside the gene matches: 13. The CDR3 sequence: CASSEPGQGPSGTQYF. CDR3 DNA: TGTGCCAGTAGTGAACCGGGACAGGGGCCTTCAGGTACGCAGTATTTT.